One and the same sample provided the 6 T cell receptor beta chains below, sequenced in a study of OX40 agonist ivuxolimab in advanced cancers. TCRdb's table, derived via immunoSEQ multiplex PCR, lists solely in-frame clones and lacks some. Here the sample spans fewer than 55,000 clones, approximately 87% being singletons. This sample comprised CD4+ or CD8+ T cells sorted from blood, obtained in a trial of the OX40 agonist ivuxolimab. The receptors stem from an adult with an advanced solid tumor such as melanoma, head and neck, liver or kidney cancer.

The chain joins TRBV6-5 to TRBJ2-3, with D unresolved. Germline CDR1 and CDR2: MNHEY and SVGAGI. The CDR3 has 15 residues. The V end lost 2 bases, the J end lost 7 bases, and 16 bases lay between the germline ends. The CDR3 DNA is TGTGCCAGCAGTTACATCGGTGGCAGTCCGAATACGCAGTATTTT. Its protein is CASSYIGGSPNTQYF.

The gene calls are TRBV14 and TRBJ1-2; D gene ambiguous. V lost 0 bases, J lost 4 bases, and 15 bases lay in between. CDR1 and CDR2 (germline): SGHDN, FVKESK. This CDR3 comprises 16 residues. The CDR3 loop is CASSQDRKGNVYGYTF. DNA for the CDR3: TGTGCCAGCAGCCAAGATCGTAAAGGGAATGTCTATGGCTACACCTTC.

The chain uses TRBV27 and TRBJ1-5; no definite D call. V was pared by 3 bases and J by 0 bases, with 6 bases between. CDR3 length: 14 residues. The germline gives CDR1 MNHEY, CDR2 SMNVEV (reference sequence). DNA of the CDR3: TGTGCCAGCAGTTTTGGTCTTAGCAATCAGCCCCAGCATTTT. Translation: CASSFGLSNQPQHF.

The V gene is TRBV4-1, the J gene TRBJ1-1; TRBD1 is a possible D gene (5 bases). CDR1 is MGHRA and CDR2 is YSYEKL in the germline V gene. Trimming cost V 4 bases and J 4 bases, with 16 bases left between them. The CDR3 runs to 15 residues. CDR3 region: CASSLGEETLTEAFF. In nucleotides, the CDR3 is TGCGCCAGCAGCCTAGGGGAAGAAACCCTCACTGAAGCTTTCTTT.

V and J are TRBV6-5 and TRBJ2-3; D tentatively reads TRBD1 or TRBD2 (5 bases each). The CDR3 totals 15 residues. V lost 3 bases and J lost 4, with 14 bases in between. The germline CDR1 and CDR2 sequences are MNHEY and SVGAGI. This chain's CDR3 is CASSYIGARADTQYF. The CDR3 DNA reads TGTGCCAGCAGTTATATCGGGGCTAGGGCAGATACGCAGTATTTT.

The chain joins TRBV11-3 to TRBJ2-7; 11 positions agree with TRBD2. V lost 5 bases, J lost 5 bases, and 8 bases stayed unmatched. Germline CDR1 and CDR2: SGHNT and YENEEA. This CDR3 is built from 15 residues. The CDR3 loop reads CASSPTSGRGDEQYF. The CDR3 region has the DNA TGTGCCAGCAGCCCCACTAGCGGGAGAGGGGACGAGCAGTACTTC.